The 26 T cell receptor beta chains below were found in one sample sequenced in a study of cytomegalovirus exposure and HLA in healthy donors. Primers included in the PCR were 60 Vbeta and 13 Jbeta primers. The data were produced by immunoSEQ multiplex PCR, yet TCRdb's version contains in-frame clones alone and is incomplete. The table records about 190,000 clones, roughly 81% of them present only once. The sample was PBMCs. The receptors derive from a woman in her twenties or thirties in good health and CMV-seropositive.

There are a few counts of this clone. The CDR3 spells CASSLQGYTEAFF. CDR3 in DNA: TGCGCCAGCAGTTTACAGGGCTACACTGAAGCTTTCTTT. V gene TRBV5-1 combines with J gene TRBJ1-1; TRBD1 might be the D (6 bases). In germline, CDR1 is SGHRS, CDR2 YFSETQ. V lost 5 bases to trimming and J lost 3 bases, with 11 bases between them. The CDR3 covers 13 residues.

This clone was seen more than once but under ten times. V usage is TRBV19 and J usage is TRBJ2-3, with 10 positions matching TRBD2. V dropped 7 bases and J dropped 1; count of bases not matched to a gene: 5. CDR3 length: 15 residues. Germline CDR1 and CDR2: LNHDA and SQIVND (reference sequence). This CDR3 reads CASNPLAGGTDTQYF. CDR3 sequence (DNA): TGTGCCAGTAACCCTCTAGCGGGGGGCACAGATACGCAGTATTTT.

The chain couples TRBV5-1 to TRBJ1-2, with D perhaps TRBD1 (6 bases). The ends were cut back, 0 bases at V and 8 bases at J, with 23 bases in the middle. Germline CDR1 reads SGHRS; CDR2 reads YFSETQ. The CDR3 runs to 17 residues. CDR3 in DNA: TGCGCCAGCAGCTTGGACTTCTTTGGGGGAGACGGACAGGGCTACACCTTC. Its translation: CASSLDFFGGDGQGYTF.

This clone was seen a few times. J is TRBJ1-5 and V is TRBV5-6; tentatively, D is TRBD1 (6 bases). The CDR3 totals 15 residues. Looked up from germline, CDR1 is SGHDT and CDR2 is YYEEEE. Trimming removed 5 bases at V and 7 bases at J, with 19 bases between. The CDR3 sequence: CASSSGRGGWQPQHF. The DNA of the CDR3 is TGTGCCAGCAGTTCAGGTCGGGGGGGCTGGCAGCCCCAGCATTTT.

The chain carries TRBV11-2 and TRBJ2-2; 10 positions agree with TRBD2. Germline values: CDR1 SGHAT, CDR2 FQNNGV. Trimming took 2 bases from V and 7 from J; bases not matched to a gene: 1. The CDR3 runs 14 residues. The CDR3 DNA reads as TGTGCCAGCAGCTTACTAGCGGGAGTCGGGGAGCTGTTTTTT. Amino acid sequence: CASSLLAGVGELFF.

The rearrangement uses TRBV5-6 and TRBJ2-5; D might be TRBD2 (5 bases). CDR3 size: 15 residues. Trimming stripped 2 bases from V and 2 bases from J, with 13 bases between. From germline, CDR1 is SGHDT and CDR2 YYEEEE. The CDR3 DNA is TGTGCCAGCAGCTTACCGACTACACTACAAGAGACCCAGTACTTC. Residues: CASSLPTTLQETQYF.

The chain combines TRBV15 with TRBJ2-7; TRBD1 aligns across 9 bases. Germline CDR1 and CDR2: LNHNV and YYDKDF (reference sequence). V was clipped by 5 bases and J by 6 bases; unmatched bases: 8. This CDR3 comprises 14 residues. The CDR3 is CATSAHPTGGEQYF. The CDR3 nucleotides are TGTGCCACCAGCGCCCACCCGACAGGGGGCGAGCAGTACTTC.

CDR3 protein: CASSTWGLGETQYF. DNA for the CDR3: TGTGCCAGCAGCACCTGGGGACTTGGAGAGACCCAGTACTTC. The rearrangement uses TRBV11-2 and TRBJ2-5; TRBD2 might be the D (6 bases). The CDR3 spans 14 residues. V dropped 5 bases and J dropped 4 bases, with 14 bases sitting between them. CDR1 SGHAT and CDR2 FQNNGV come from the germline V gene.

The chain combines TRBV5-4 with TRBJ1-1; weak D call: TRBD1 (5 bases). Per the germline V gene, CDR1 is SGHNT and CDR2 is YYREEE (reference sequence). Trimming pared 0 bases from V and 3 bases from J, leaving 9 bases between. The CDR3 consists of 14 residues. The CDR3 reads CASSLVPGHTEAFF. In nucleotides, the CDR3 is TGTGCCAGCAGCTTGGTTCCAGGGCACACTGAAGCTTTCTTT.

There are a few counts of this clone. The chain links TRBV7-2 to TRBJ2-1, with D possibly TRBD1 on 6 matching bases. The V gene's germline CDR1 is SGHTA and CDR2 FQGNSA. Between the trimmed V and J ends, which lost 6 bases and 9 bases, there was a span of 21 bases. The CDR3 has 15 residues. CDR3 in amino acids: CASSPTGLTRGEQFF. For the CDR3, the DNA is TGTGCCAGCAGTCCCACAGGGCTTACTCGGGGTGAGCAGTTCTTC.

The CDR3 nucleotides read TGTGCCAGCAGTAAAGACAGCTTCAGCAATCAGCCCCAGCATTTT. Translation gives CASSKDSFSNQPQHF. The rearrangement uses TRBV28 and TRBJ1-5, with D maybe TRBD1 (5 bases). Germline V gene lookup returns CDR1 MDHEN and CDR2 SYDVKM. V lost 5 bases and J lost 1, with 12 bases in between. The CDR3 is 15 residues long.

This rearrangement joins TRBV5-4 to TRBJ1-2; 7 bases fit TRBD1. V gave up 4 bases and J gave up 5 bases; unmatched junction bases: 8. CDR1 and CDR2 from the germline V gene are SGHNT and YYREEE (reference sequence). The CDR3 is made up of 14 amino acids. The CDR3: CASSPGQEIYGYTF. DNA of the CDR3: TGTGCCAGCAGCCCAGGACAGGAGATATATGGCTACACCTTC.

This chain links TRBV6-6 with TRBJ1-5; a weak D match, TRBD1 (5 bases). CDR3 length equals 14 residues. V dropped 2 bases and J dropped 0 bases, with 5 bases sitting between them. CDR1 and CDR2 from the germline V gene are MNHNY and SVGAGI (reference sequence). CDR3 sequence reads: CASSYDSSNQPQHF. The CDR3, as DNA: TGTGCCAGCAGTTACGACAGTAGCAATCAGCCCCAGCATTTT.

This clone was counted between two and nine times. This rearrangement joins TRBV6-4 to TRBJ2-2, with D possibly matching TRBD2 (5 bases). V was shortened by 0 bases and J by 1 base, with 9 bases between the two germline ends. Germline CDR1 and CDR2: MRHNA and SNTAGT. This CDR3 comprises 16 residues. CDR3 amino acids: CASSDSGSGNTGELFF. The CDR3, as DNA: TGTGCCAGCAGTGACTCAGGGAGCGGGAACACCGGGGAGCTGTTTTTT.

This sequence joins TRBV27 and TRBJ1-2; D not resolved. Germline CDR1 is MNHEY and CDR2 is SMNVEV (reference sequence). The CDR3 length is 13 residues. Trimming pared 5 bases from V and 0 bases from J, leaving 7 bases between. The CDR3 nucleotides are TGTGCCAGCAGTGTGACACCTAACTATGGCTACACCTTC. Encoded protein: CASSVTPNYGYTF.

The chain joins TRBV4-1 to TRBJ2-7, with 11 bases identical to TRBD2. V was pared by 2 bases and J by 0 bases, with 0 bases of the junction left unmatched. The CDR3 contains 15 residues. Germline values: CDR1 MGHRA, CDR2 YSYEKL. CDR3 bases: TGCGCCAGCAGCCAAACTAGCGGGAGCTCCTACGAGCAGTACTTC. It is translated as CASSQTSGSSYEQYF.

This clone is a singleton in its sample. The V and J genes are TRBV27 and TRBJ1-5, with TRBD1 identical over 9 bases. Germline values: CDR1 MNHEY, CDR2 SMNVEV (reference sequence). Germline trimming cut 6 bases from V and 6 bases from J; bases unmatched to any gene: 9. The CDR3 length is 15 residues. This CDR3 is CASSRTGQGGQPQHF. The CDR3 region has the DNA TGTGCCAGCAGCCGAACGGGACAGGGCGGTCAGCCCCAGCATTTT.

This clone was seen a handful of times. The J gene is TRBJ2-5, the V gene TRBV27; 13 positions match TRBD2. The CDR3 length is 16 residues. Germline V lookup: CDR1 MNHEY, CDR2 SMNVEV (reference sequence). Unmatched junction bases numbered 7, after V lost 5 bases and J lost 4 bases. The CDR3 DNA follows: TGTGCCAGCAGTCCCAGGACTAGCGGGAGATCAGAGACCCAGTACTTC. Encoded protein: CASSPRTSGRSETQYF.

This clone was observed many times. The J gene is TRBJ2-7, the V gene TRBV6-5, with TRBD2 identical over 9 bases. CDR3 length: 13 amino acids. The germline V gene encodes CDR1 MNHEY and CDR2 SVGAGI. V gave up 6 bases and J gave up 4 bases; unmatched junction bases: 4. The CDR3 reads CASRRREGYEQYF. The CDR3 nucleotides read TGTGCCAGCAGGAGGCGGGAGGGGTACGAGCAGTACTTC.

This chain joins TRBV28 and TRBJ2-5; 11 bases are a match to TRBD2. V was pared by 8 bases and J by 5 bases, with 16 bases of the junction left unmatched. Germline CDR1 and CDR2: MDHEN and SYDVKM. The CDR3 is made up of 17 amino acids. For the CDR3, the DNA is TGTGCCAGCGGACCCCCACTAGCGGGAGAGGATCACGAGACCCAGTACTTC. The encoded protein is CASGPPLAGEDHETQYF. Full variable domain (rest looked up from reference TRBV28 and TRBJ2-5): DVKVTQSSRYLVKRTGEKVFLECVQDMDHENMFWYRQDPGLGLRLIYFSYDVKMKEKGDIPEGYSVSREKKERFSLILESASTNQTSMYLCASGPPLAGEDHETQYFGPGTRLLVL.

The chain is built from TRBV6-6 and TRBJ2-7, with D maybe TRBD1 (8 bases). Trimming left V 6 bases short and J 3 bases short, with 12 bases between. This CDR3 contains 13 residues. CDR1 is MNHNY and CDR2 is SVGAGI in the germline V gene (reference sequence). The CDR3 loop reads CASSGGTGYEQYF. The CDR3 region has the DNA TGTGCCAGCAGCGGGGGGACAGGCTACGAGCAGTACTTC.

This chain links TRBV14 with TRBJ2-7; a weak D match, TRBD1 (6 bases). The germline CDR1 and CDR2 sequences are SGHDN and FVKESK. V was trimmed by 1 base and J by 0 bases, leaving 13 bases between them. This CDR3 is built from 16 residues. Here the CDR3 DNA reads TGTGCCAGCAGCCAAGGCAGGGGACGGGCCTCCTACGAGCAGTACTTC. This codes for CASSQGRGRASYEQYF.

J is TRBJ1-6 and V is TRBV5-5, with 8 bases identical to TRBD1. The germline CDR1 and CDR2 sequences are SGHKS and YYEKEE (reference sequence). CDR3 length: 14 amino acids. Trimming at V came to 4 bases and at J to 10 bases, leaving 7 bases not matched to a gene. CDR3 coding DNA: TGTGCCAGCAGCCTGGGACAGGTTGGCTCACCCCTCCACTTT. It encodes CASSLGQVGSPLHF.

The gene calls are TRBV4-1 and TRBJ2-5; 7 bases map to TRBD2. The J call could be wrong; TRBJ2-7 is a better fit for the DNA end. Germline loops: CDR1 MGHRA, CDR2 YSYEKL. This CDR3 spans 17 amino acids. CDR3 sequence: CASSRETSTSPPYEQYF. DNA of the CDR3: TGCGCCAGCAGCCGAGAGACGTCGACTAGCCCACCCTACGAGCAGTACTTC.

The chain is built from TRBV6-5 and TRBJ2-5; 12 bases are shared with TRBD1. The better agreement between TRBJ2-7 and the DNA end casts doubt on the J call. The germline CDR1 and CDR2 sequences are MNHEY and SVGAGI. The CDR3 length is 14 residues. The CDR3 nucleotides read TGTGCCAGCAGTCCTGGGACAGGGGGCTCCGAGCAGTACTTC. Its translation: CASSPGTGGSEQYF.

V and J are TRBV6-1 and TRBJ1-5; D ambiguous. The CDR3 consists of 12 residues. The V end was cut by 7 bases, the J end by 6 bases, with 10 bases between. Germline V CDR1 and CDR2: MNHNS, SASEGT. This CDR3 is CASNALGQPQHF. As DNA, the CDR3 is TGTGCCAGCAATGCACTAGGTCAGCCCCAGCATTTT.